Listed here is a single T cell receptor (beta chain). Its antigen is undetermined. These data belong to a study of radiation and T cells in renal cell carcinoma. Germline V gene sequence: CDR1 SGHTA, CDR2 FQGNSA. Trimming took 6 bases from V and 6 from J, leaving 15 bases between them. The CDR3 is 13 residues long. General study results and limits: Top tumor clonotypes rose in blood 2 weeks post-radiation, then contracted. Pretreatment tumor biopsies were lacking, so baseline clonotypes are unknown.

Regarding time point: blood 4 weeks post-SBRT, at nephrectomy. Treatment indicated: 15 Gy SBRT to primary tumor, nephrectomy 4 weeks later. Nephrectomy followed 15 Gy stereotactic body radiation by 4 weeks. Assay: immunoSEQ multiplex PCR; the TCRdb copy retains only in-frame clones and omits some. Found here are 120,000 to 150,000 clones, 86% of them singletons; the top ten hold less than 20%. The receptor comes from a woman between 45 and 60 years old with renal cell carcinoma. The rearrangement links TRBV7-2 to TRBJ2-7; D uncertain. The specimen was blood, collected from a patient whose treatment included radiotherapy and nephrectomy. The CDR3 protein is CASSLLRNGEQYF. The CDR3 DNA sequence: TGTGCCAGCAGTCTCTTGCGAAACGGCGAGCAGTACTTC.